This TCR beta chain was captured in a study of radiotherapy plus CTLA-4 blockade in lung cancer. In the study overall: Objective responses were recorded in 15% to 20% of patients, with disease control recorded in roughly 31%. General study points: Subsequent to radiotherapy plus ipilimumab, tumor-derived TCR clones underwent expansion in blood.

Some clones are missing from TCRdb's copy, which holds only in-frame ones; the method was immunoSEQ multiplex PCR. The sample holds roughly 70,000 clones, around 87% seen once. The V gene's germline CDR1 is MGHRA and CDR2 YSYEKL. The J segment lost 1 base and the V segment lost 4 bases, leaving 5 bases of the junction unmatched. The length of the CDR3 is 16 residues. With regard to this clone: Its antigen remains unknown.

The chain has TRBV4-1 and TRBJ2-5; 11 bases agree with TRBD2. Material: peripheral blood, obtained from a patient treated with radiotherapy plus ipilimumab. The clonotype comes from a human donor with non-small cell lung cancer that progressed on radiotherapy plus ipilimumab. The CDR3 DNA reads as TGCGCCAGCAGCCCCTTAGGGACTAGCGGCCAAGAGACCCAGTACTTC. This translates into CASSPLGTSGQETQYF.